The clone carrying this T cell receptor beta chain has at least ten counts. Researchers made TCR beta libraries by using iRepertoire HTBI primers and running Arm-PCR on CDR3 regions. TCRdb reprocessed the multiplex PCR reads via MiXCR and lists one record per CDR3 protein. This sample has around 360,000 distinct CDR3 sequences, with about 17% found just once. This entry belongs to a study of regulatory T cells in long-lasting Graves disease. The time point was: newly diagnosed GD, antithyroid drugs for less than 3 months. Construction of the TCR library relied on RNA isolated from PBMCs. Separately, the same data were catalogued under a study of T cells in Graves' hyperthyroidism and ophthalmopathy.

The source is a woman younger than 30 with Graves disease. The source was peripheral blood mononuclear cells (PBMCs), collected at new diagnosis, from a patient treated with antithyroid drugs.

CDR3 protein: CASSLLPGAGTDTQYF. The CDR3 DNA is TGCGCCAGCAGCCTCTTACCGGGAGCAGGAACAGATACGCAGTATTTT. The chain joins TRBV5-1 to TRBJ2-3; tentative D call: TRBD2 (6 bases). Germline values: CDR1 SGHRS, CDR2 YFSETQ. This CDR3 has 16 amino acids. V dropped 4 bases and J dropped 3 bases, with 18 bases sitting between them.